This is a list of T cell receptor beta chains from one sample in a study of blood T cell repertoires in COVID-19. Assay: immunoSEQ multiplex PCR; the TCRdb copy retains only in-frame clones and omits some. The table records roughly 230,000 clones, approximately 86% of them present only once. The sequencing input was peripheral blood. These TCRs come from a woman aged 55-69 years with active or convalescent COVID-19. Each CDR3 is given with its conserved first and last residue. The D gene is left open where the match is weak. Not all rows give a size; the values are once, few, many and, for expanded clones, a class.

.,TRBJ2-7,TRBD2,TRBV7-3,TGTGCCAGCAGCCTCAGACCGACCGGGACTAGCGGTAAATCCTACGAGCAGTACTTC,CASSLRPTGTSGKSYEQYF
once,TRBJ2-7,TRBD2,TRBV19,TGTGCCAGTAGTATGGTGAAGCGGGGCTCCTACGAGCAGTACTTC,CASSMVKRGSYEQYF
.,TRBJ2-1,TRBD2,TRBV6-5,TGTGCCACCAAGAAAAGCGGGGGGGGCGATGAGCAGTTCTTC,CATKKSGGGDEQFF
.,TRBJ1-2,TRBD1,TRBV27,TGTGCCAGCAGTTTGGACAGGAACTATGGCTACACCTTC,CASSLDRNYGYTF
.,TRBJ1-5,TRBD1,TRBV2,TGTGCCAGCAGGACTGGGACAGGGGGACAGCCCCAGCATTTT,CASRTGTGGQPQHF
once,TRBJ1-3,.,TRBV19,TGTGCCAGTAGTATAGCCCGGGACTCTGGAAACACCATATATTTT,CASSIARDSGNTIYF
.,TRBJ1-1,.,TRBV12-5,TGTGCTAGTGGTTTGGGAGGGGGGGATCCTGAAGCTTTCTTT,CASGLGGGDPEAFF
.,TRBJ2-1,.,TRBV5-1,TGCGCCAGCAGCGTAGGGAGTTACAATGAGCAGTTCTTC,CASSVGSYNEQFF
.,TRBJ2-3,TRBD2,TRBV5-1,TGCGCCAGCAGCTGGACTAGCGGGGGCACAGATACGCAGTATTTT,CASSWTSGGTDTQYF
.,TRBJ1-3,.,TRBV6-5,TGTGCCAGCAGAACAGGAGCCTCTGGAAACACCATATATTTT,CASRTGASGNTIYF
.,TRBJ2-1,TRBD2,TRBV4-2,TGTGCCAGCAGCCAATTGGGACTAGCGGGGGACAATGAGCAGTTCTTC,CASSQLGLAGDNEQFF
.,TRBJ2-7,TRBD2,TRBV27,TGTGCCAGCAGTTCGACTAGCGGGGGTACGGAGCAGTACTTC,CASSSTSGGTEQYF
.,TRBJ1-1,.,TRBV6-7,TGTGCCAGCTTAAACACTGAAGCTTTCTTT,CASLNTEAFF
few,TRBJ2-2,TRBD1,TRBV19,TGTGCCAGTGCCGGGACAGGGTGGGAATTATCGAACACCGGGGAGCTGTTTTTT,CASAGTGWELSNTGELFF
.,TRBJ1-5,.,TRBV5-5,TGTGCCAGCAGCTTAACAGGGAGTTCGGATCAGCCCCAGCATTTT,CASSLTGSSDQPQHF
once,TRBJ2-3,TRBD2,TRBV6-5,TGTGCCAGCAGCCAAGCGGGAGAAACAGATACGCAGTATTTT,CASSQAGETDTQYF
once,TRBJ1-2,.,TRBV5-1,TGCGCCAGCAGCGCAGAAACAGCCGCCTATGGCTACACCTTC,CASSAETAAYGYTF
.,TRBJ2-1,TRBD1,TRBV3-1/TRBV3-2,TGTGCCAGCAGCCCCAGGGGGAGCGGTCAGGCCTACAATGAGCAGTTCTTC,CASSPRGSGQAYNEQFF
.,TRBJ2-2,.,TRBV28,TGTGCCAGCAGCTGGACCGCAAGCTTCGGGACTCCGAACACCGGGGAGCTGTTTTTT,CASSWTASFGTPNTGELFF
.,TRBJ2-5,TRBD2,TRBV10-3,TGTGCCATCAGTGACCCAGCGGGGGAAGAGACCCAGTACTTC,CAISDPAGEETQYF
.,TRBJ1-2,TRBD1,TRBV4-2,TGTGCCAGCAGCCAAGCGTCCAGACAGGGGTTCGGCTACACCTTC,CASSQASRQGFGYTF
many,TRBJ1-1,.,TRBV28,TGTGCCAGCAGTTTAACACAGGGGAACACTGAAGCTTTCTTT,CASSLTQGNTEAFF
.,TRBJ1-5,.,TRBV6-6,TGTGCCAGCAGCAGGGTAAGCAATCAGCCCCAGCATTTT,CASSRVSNQPQHF
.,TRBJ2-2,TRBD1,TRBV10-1,TGCGCCAGCAGTGTGACAGGGGGAAGAACCGGGGAGCTGTTTTTT,CASSVTGGRTGELFF
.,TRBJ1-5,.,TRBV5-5,TGTGCCAGCAGCTTGTATGATCTAAATCAGCCCCAGCATTTT,CASSLYDLNQPQHF
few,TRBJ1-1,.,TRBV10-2,TGCGCCAGCAGTGAGTCGGAACTTTGGGGACAGAACACTGAAGCTTTCTTT,CASSESELWGQNTEAFF
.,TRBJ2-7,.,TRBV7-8,TGTGCCAGCAGCTCGTACTACGAGCAGTACTTC,CASSSYYEQYF
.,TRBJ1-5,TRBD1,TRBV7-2,TGTGCCAGCAGCTTACATGACAGGGGCCTCAATCAGCCCCAGCATTTT,CASSLHDRGLNQPQHF
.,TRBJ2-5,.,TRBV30,TGTGCCTGGAGGTGGGGGCGCCCACAAGAGACCCAGTACTTC,CAWRWGRPQETQYF
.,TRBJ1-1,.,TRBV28,TGTGCCAGCAGTTTAGTGGGGCAAGAGAACACTGAAGCTTTCTTT,CASSLVGQENTEAFF
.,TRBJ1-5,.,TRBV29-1,TGCAGCGCCCGGGACAACTACAATCAGCCCCAGCATTTT,CSARDNYNQPQHF
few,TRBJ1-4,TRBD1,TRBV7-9,TGTGCCAGCAGCCTACGGACAGGGGGGAATGAAAAACTGTTTTTT,CASSLRTGGNEKLFF
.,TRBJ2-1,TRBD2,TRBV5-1,TGCGCCAGCAGCTTGGAACTAGCGGGAGAGAGACAGTTCTTC,CASSLELAGERQFF
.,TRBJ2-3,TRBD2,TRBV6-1,TGTGCCAGCAGTGAAGAGGGCGGGGGGGTCACAGATACGCAGTATTTT,CASSEEGGGVTDTQYF
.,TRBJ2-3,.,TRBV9,TGTGCCAGCAGCGTAGGGGCAGGGCTAGGCACAGATACGCAGTATTTT,CASSVGAGLGTDTQYF
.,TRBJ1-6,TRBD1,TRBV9,TGTGCCAGCAGCACCCGACAGGGAAGGAATTCACCCCTCCACTTT,CASSTRQGRNSPLHF
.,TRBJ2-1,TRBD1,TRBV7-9,TGTGCCAGCAGCTTAGACAGGGGGCTATATGAGCAGTTCTTC,CASSLDRGLYEQFF
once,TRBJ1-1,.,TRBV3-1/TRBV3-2,TGTGCCAGCAGCCAGCGGGGAGCAGGCCAGGGGAACACTGAAGCTTTCTTT,CASSQRGAGQGNTEAFF
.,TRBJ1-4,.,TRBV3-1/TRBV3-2,TGTGCCAGCAGCCCCGCGGGAGTCTTTAATGAAAAACTGTTTTTT,CASSPAGVFNEKLFF
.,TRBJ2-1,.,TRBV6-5,TGTGCCAGCAGACCCCTGACAGCCTTATACAATGAGCAGTTCTTC,CASRPLTALYNEQFF
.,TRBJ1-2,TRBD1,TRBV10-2,TGCGCCAGCAGTAGGACAGGGGGCGTTGATGGCTACACCTTC,CASSRTGGVDGYTF
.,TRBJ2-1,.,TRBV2,TGTGCCAGCAGTGATCTACTAGGCTACAATGAGCAGTTCTTC,CASSDLLGYNEQFF
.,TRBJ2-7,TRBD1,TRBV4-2,TGTGCCAGCAGCCACGGGACAGGGACCTACGAGCAGTACTTC,CASSHGTGTYEQYF
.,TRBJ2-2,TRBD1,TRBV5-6,TGTGCCAGCAGCCCTGGGACAGGGGTCACCGGGGAGCTGTTTTTT,CASSPGTGVTGELFF
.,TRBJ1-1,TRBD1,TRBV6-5,TGTGCCAGCAGTTACTCAGCCATATCGACAGGGACTGAAGCTTTCTTT,CASSYSAISTGTEAFF
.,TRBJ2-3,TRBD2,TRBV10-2,TGCGCCAGCAGTAAGGGACTAGCGGGAGGAGTGGTGGATACGCAGTATTTT,CASSKGLAGGVVDTQYF
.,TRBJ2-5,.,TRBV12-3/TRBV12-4,TGTGCCAGCACCGCAGGTTACCAAGAGACCCAGTACTTC,CASTAGYQETQYF
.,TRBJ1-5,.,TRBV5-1,TGCGCCAGCAGCTTGACTCCAGGGGGCAATCAGCCCCAGCATTTT,CASSLTPGGNQPQHF